This T cell receptor beta chain was captured by sequencing in a study of T cell responses to AZD1222 COVID-19 vaccine. Germline trimming cut 6 bases from V and 5 bases from J; bases unmatched to any gene: 6. CDR3 length equals 13 residues. Germline V gene data show CDR1 as MNHEY and CDR2 as SVGAGI. Points on this clone: Its cognate antigen is unknown.

General observations from the study: Spike-specific TCR breadth rose after two AZD1222 doses, and depth rose as well.

The repertoire was sequenced with immunoSEQ multiplex PCR; TCRdb's copy has only in-frame clones and lacks some. In total, the table holds around 140,000 clones. This receptor was identified in an adult in good health. V is TRBV6-5 and J is TRBJ1-1; TRBD1 agrees at 7 bases. The material sequenced was peripheral blood. Written as DNA, the CDR3 is TGTGCCAGCAGGACAGGGTTGGGAACTGAAGCTTTCTTT. Protein: CASRTGLGTEAFF.